Each of the 22 T cell receptor beta chains below was sequenced from the same sample in a study of blood T cell repertoires in COVID-19. Generated by immunoSEQ multiplex PCR, the TCRdb table keeps only in-frame clones and is missing some. The table records 310,000 or so clones, 70% to 90% of them present only once. Sequences were obtained from PBMCs or T cells enriched from blood (not recorded which). The receptors come from a woman aged 40 to 50 who had recovered from COVID-19.

The J gene is TRBJ1-2, the V gene TRBV19; D unclear. CDR3 length: 13 amino acids. Germline values: CDR1 LNHDA, CDR2 SQIVND (reference sequence). V lost 7 bases to trimming and J lost 3 bases, with 12 bases between them. The CDR3 nucleotides read TGTGCCAGTACTGACACCCTTGACTATGGCTACACCTTC. Translated: CASTDTLDYGYTF.

This chain links TRBV19 with TRBJ1-5; D perhaps matches TRBD1 (6 bases). Germline values: CDR1 LNHDA, CDR2 SQIVND (reference sequence). There are 14 residues in the CDR3. Trimming stripped 4 bases from V and 6 bases from J, with 13 bases between. The CDR3 sequence is CASSSRGESQPQHF. CDR3 DNA: TGTGCCAGTAGTAGCAGGGGTGAGAGTCAGCCCCAGCATTTT.

The V and J genes are TRBV2 and TRBJ2-2; 10 bases are a match to TRBD1. CDR3 length: 15 residues. Germline V CDR1 and CDR2: SNHLY, FYNNEI. V gave up 5 bases and J gave up 4 bases; unmatched junction bases: 4. The CDR3 region has the DNA TGTGCCAGCAGTTGGGGACAGGGGAGCACCGGGGAGCTGTTTTTT. Translating gives CASSWGQGSTGELFF.

This clone turned up a few times. V is TRBV6-1 and J is TRBJ1-2; 10 nucleotides match TRBD1. J gave up 8 bases and V 3 bases, and 12 bases lay outside the gene matches. The germline CDR1 and CDR2 sequences are MNHNS and SASEGT. This CDR3 comprises 16 residues. Written as DNA, the CDR3 is TGTGCCAGCAGTGATCGACAGGGGGCGTTCCCCCAGGGCTACACCTTC. Amino acid sequence: CASSDRQGAFPQGYTF.

The V and J genes are TRBV9 and TRBJ2-1, with 8 bases fitting TRBD2. Germline CDR1 reads SGDLS; CDR2 reads YYNGEE. V lost 3 bases to trimming and J lost 10 bases; unmatched junction nucleotides: 3. The CDR3 is 12 residues long. DNA for the CDR3: TGTGCCAGCAGCGCGGGGGGGCTAGAGCAGTTCTTC. Residues: CASSAGGLEQFF.

The chain recombines TRBV19 with TRBJ2-7, with TRBD1 matching over 7 bases. J was trimmed by 0 bases and V by 7 bases; bases with no gene match: 12. The CDR3 spans 16 residues. Germline CDR1 reads LNHDA; CDR2 reads SQIVND (reference sequence). The DNA for the CDR3 is TGTGCCAGTAAGGGGACAGATATCCTTAGCTCCTACGAGCAGTACTTC. Translation: CASKGTDILSSYEQYF.

This rearrangement joins TRBV11-3 to TRBJ2-7; D remains unclear. The CDR3 is made up of 12 amino acids. CDR1 and CDR2 from the germline V gene are SGHNT and YENEEA. Trimming pared 4 bases from V and 3 bases from J, leaving 7 bases between. CDR3 DNA: TGTGCCAGCAGCTACAGCCACTACGAGCAGTACTTC. This codes for CASSYSHYEQYF.

The gene calls are TRBV28 and TRBJ1-2, with 10 bases lining up with TRBD1. Trimming removed 7 bases from V and 9 bases from J; junction bases left unmatched: 14. The germline CDR1 and CDR2 sequences are MDHEN and SYDVKM. CDR3 length: 15 amino acids. This CDR3 reads CASTASGTGAYSYTF. The CDR3 nucleotides are TGTGCCAGCACTGCCTCCGGGACAGGGGCTTATAGCTACACCTTC.

This clone was seen more than once but under ten times. The chain recombines TRBV27 with TRBJ2-5, with 7 bases that match TRBD2. The CDR3 has 17 amino acids. V was clipped by 2 bases and J by 4 bases; unmatched bases: 13. Looked up from germline, CDR1 is MNHEY and CDR2 is SMNVEV (reference sequence). CDR3 loop: CASSLRLRESPLETQYF. The DNA for the CDR3 is TGTGCCAGCAGTTTAAGGTTGCGGGAGAGTCCTCTAGAGACCCAGTACTTC.

This rearrangement joins TRBV11-2 to TRBJ2-5; 11 bases match TRBD2. The V segment lost 3 bases and the J segment 6 bases; nucleotides outside the gene matches: 6. The CDR3 spans 15 residues. CDR1 SGHAT and CDR2 FQNNGV come from the germline V gene. As DNA, the CDR3 is TGTGCCAGCAGCTTGATAGCGGGGGGGCCGAAGACCCAGTACTTC. It yields the protein CASSLIAGGPKTQYF.

The chain links TRBV4-1 to TRBJ2-4; possibly TRBD1 for D (6 bases). From germline, CDR1 is MGHRA and CDR2 YSYEKL. The CDR3 runs to 17 residues. V dropped 0 bases and J dropped 5 bases, with 17 bases sitting between them. The CDR3 here is CASSQDSAGDPQNIQYF. The CDR3 DNA reads as TGCGCCAGCAGCCAAGATTCGGCAGGGGACCCTCAAAACATTCAGTACTTC.

This chain's CDR3 is CATSRHGTANTGELFF. Here the CDR3 DNA reads TGTGCCACCAGTAGGCATGGGACAGCGAACACCGGGGAGCTGTTTTTT. V usage is TRBV24-1 and J usage is TRBJ2-2; TRBD1 matches 7 bases. The length of the CDR3 is 16 residues. CDR1 and CDR2 (germline): KGHDR, SFDVKD. The junction had 6 bases not matched to a gene; V was cut back by 6 bases and J by 0 bases.

The rearrangement links TRBV28 to TRBJ2-1, with 9 bases that match TRBD1. The germline V gene encodes CDR1 MDHEN and CDR2 SYDVKM. Trimming at V came to 6 bases and at J to 6 bases, leaving 6 bases not matched to a gene. The CDR3 sequence is 14 residues long. The CDR3 sequence: CASRPTGGFNEQFF. The CDR3 DNA reads as TGTGCCAGCAGACCGACAGGGGGTTTCAATGAGCAGTTCTTC.

This chain joins TRBV18 and TRBJ1-1; maybe TRBD1 (6 bases). Trimming shortened V by 3 bases and J by 1 base, and 12 bases separated the two germline ends. Germline V gene sequence: CDR1 KGHSH, CDR2 LQKENI. The CDR3 extends over 15 amino acids. The CDR3 region has the DNA TGTGCCAGCTCACCGGGACACCTTTCGAACACTGAAGCTTTCTTT. Its protein is CASSPGHLSNTEAFF. Full variable domain (rest looked up from reference TRBV18 and TRBJ1-1): NAGVMQNPRHLVRRRGQEARLRCSPMKGHSHVYWYRQLPEEGLKFMVYLQKENIIDESGMPKERFSAEFPKEGPSILRIQQVVRGDSAAYFCASSPGHLSNTEAFFGQGTRLTVV.

This chain joins TRBV28 and TRBJ1-4; tentative D call: TRBD1 (5 bases). Trimming stripped 3 bases from V and 8 bases from J, with 13 bases between. Germline loops: CDR1 MDHEN, CDR2 SYDVKM. The CDR3 consists of 14 residues. The CDR3 loop reads CASSLRRGKEKLFF. CDR3 DNA: TGTGCCAGCAGTTTGCGTAGGGGTAAAGAAAAACTGTTTTTT.

This chain joins TRBV18 and TRBJ2-3; TRBD1 aligns across 11 bases. CDR1 and CDR2 (germline): KGHSH, LQKENI. The length of the CDR3 is 15 residues. With V trimmed by 3 bases and J by 5 bases, 4 bases remained unmatched. CDR3 loop: CASSPDRGRGDTQYF. The CDR3 DNA follows: TGTGCCAGCTCACCGGACAGGGGGCGAGGAGATACGCAGTATTTT.

The sample holds many counts of this clone. The rearrangement joins TRBV11-2 to TRBJ1-5; D ambiguous. V was clipped by 3 bases and J by 5 bases, with 8 bases between them. The length of the CDR3 is 13 residues. The V gene's germline CDR1 is SGHAT and CDR2 FQNNGV. The CDR3: CASSLSGDQPQHF. Here the CDR3 DNA reads TGTGCCAGCAGCTTGAGCGGGGATCAGCCCCAGCATTTT. The full variable domain, completed using reference TRBV11-2 and TRBJ1-5, is EAGVAQSPRYKIIEKRQSVAFWCNPISGHATLYWYQQILGQGPKLLIQFQNNGVVDDSQLPKDRFSAERLKGVDSTLKIQPAKLEDSAVYLCASSLSGDQPQHFGDGTRLSIL.

This clone came up once. V usage is TRBV19 and J usage is TRBJ1-1; D not resolved. This CDR3 spans 14 amino acids. Trimming stripped 3 bases from V and 5 bases from J, with 13 bases between. Germline-derived CDR1 and CDR2 are LNHDA and SQIVND (reference sequence). The CDR3 coding sequence is TGTGCCAGTAGTATCCGGGGAGGAGGGACTGAAGCTTTCTTT. Its translation: CASSIRGGGTEAFF.

The chain couples TRBV27 to TRBJ2-7, with 9 bases that match TRBD1. The CDR3 sequence is 18 residues long. V shed 0 bases and J 2 bases; nucleotides not matched to a gene: 11. The germline gives CDR1 MNHEY, CDR2 SMNVEV (reference sequence). As DNA, the CDR3 is TGTGCCAGCAGTTTATCTTTCAGCGGGACAGGGTTCACCTACGAGCAGTACTTC. As protein: CASSLSFSGTGFTYEQYF.

In regard to this clone: This CDR3 is also generated by other DNA sequences in the sample. V usage is TRBV7-3 and J usage is TRBJ2-2; TRBD1 might be the D (5 bases). The germline V and J ends were trimmed by 3 bases and 4 bases, with 6 bases remaining between them. This CDR3 comprises 13 residues. Germline-derived CDR1 and CDR2 are SGHTA and FQGTGA. CDR3 loop: CASSFRGTGELFF. Here the CDR3 DNA reads TGTGCCAGCAGCTTTAGGGGCACCGGGGAGCTGTTTTTT.

The count of this clone is one. The chain is built from TRBV20-1 and TRBJ1-1, with D possibly TRBD1 on 6 matching bases. Germline V lookup: CDR1 DFQATT, CDR2 SNEGSKA (reference sequence). V lost 3 bases and J lost 6, with 14 bases in between. This CDR3 has 13 amino acids. CDR3 in DNA: TGCAGTGCTAGTTGGCAGGGGTCGTCTGAAGCTTTCTTT. Amino acid sequence: CSASWQGSSEAFF.

The chain has TRBV5-1 and TRBJ2-7; possibly TRBD1 for D (5 bases). Looked up from germline, CDR1 is SGHRS and CDR2 is YFSETQ. The ends were cut back, 4 bases at V and 0 bases at J, with 11 bases in the middle. CDR3 length: 14 residues. CDR3 nucleotides: TGCGCCAGCAGCCTGGACATCCTCTCCTACGAGCAGTACTTC. Protein product: CASSLDILSYEQYF.